One and the same sample provided the 9 T cell receptor beta chains below, sequenced in a study of shared clonotypes between healthy human individuals. Sequencing was performed with immunoSEQ multiplex PCR; in TCRdb, only in-frame clones are kept and a portion is missing. The sample holds 450,000 to 500,000 clones, approximately 80% seen once. The sample consisted of PBMCs. The receptors were gathered from a woman aged 40 to 50 in good health. Some clones in this sample may be carry-over from other donors' samples.

The V gene is TRBV7-9, the J gene TRBJ1-2, with a possible D match to TRBD1 (5 bases). Between the trimmed V and J ends, which lost 5 bases and 4 bases, there was a span of 14 bases. This CDR3 region has 14 residues. CDR1 and CDR2 from the germline V gene are SEHNR and FQNEAQ (reference sequence). The CDR3 DNA is TGTGCCAGCAGCCCGCAACAGGCATCCTATGGCTACACCTTC. It translates to CASSPQQASYGYTF.

The chain combines TRBV25-1 with TRBJ2-6; D gene unclear. V gave up 4 bases and J gave up 5 bases, with 21 bases separating them. This CDR3 comprises 18 residues. Germline V gene data show CDR1 as MGHDK and CDR2 as SYGVNS. The CDR3 loop reads CASSGISELESRANVLTF. Written as DNA, the CDR3 is TGTGCCAGCAGTGGGATCTCAGAACTGGAAAGTCGGGCCAACGTCCTGACTTTC.

The V gene is TRBV2, the J gene TRBJ2-1; 7 bases are shared with TRBD2. CDR1 is SNHLY, CDR2 FYNNEI, per germline. The CDR3 runs to 15 residues. Trimming cost V 6 bases and J 4 bases; bases outside gene matches: 9. CDR3 loop: CASSRSGTLYNEQFF. The DNA of the CDR3 is TGTGCCAGCAGCCGGAGCGGGACCCTTTACAATGAGCAGTTCTTC.

This chain joins TRBV30 and TRBJ1-2; D gene ambiguous. Germline V gene lookup returns CDR1 GTSNPN and CDR2 SVGIG (reference sequence). Trimming shortened V by 4 bases and J by 0 bases, and 9 bases separated the two germline ends. This CDR3 comprises 13 residues. CDR3 sequence: CAWMGGANYGYTF. CDR3 coding DNA: TGTGCCTGGATGGGTGGCGCTAACTATGGCTACACCTTC.

This clone was seen ten or more times. An end of the junction does not agree with germline; a read error may underlie this. The chain carries TRBV6-1 and TRBJ2-7, with D possibly matching TRBD2 (6 bases). The CDR3 is 13 residues long. CDR1 is MNHNS, CDR2 SASEGT, per germline. CDR3 loop: CASSDAGLDGGSF. Written as DNA, the CDR3 is TGTGCCAGCAGTGATGCCGGGCTGGATGGGGGGTCATTC.

V usage is TRBV23-1 and J usage is TRBJ1-5, with 10 nucleotides matching TRBD1. TRBV23-1 qualifies as an ORF whose function is uncertain. This CDR3 is 17 amino acids long. V shed 7 bases, J shed 2 bases, and the junction held 11 bases outside the gene matches. The CDR3 nucleotides read TGCGCCAGCACTTGTCCCGGGACAGGGGAGGGCAATCAGCCCCAGCATTTT. Translating it yields CASTCPGTGEGNQPQHF.

The V call is TRBV7-8, the J call TRBJ1-2; TRBD1 matches 7 bases. There are 13 residues in the CDR3. Germline V gives CDR1 SGHVS, CDR2 FQNEAQ. The V segment lost 4 bases and the J segment 3 bases; nucleotides outside the gene matches: 2. The CDR3 coding sequence is TGTGCCAGCAGCTCCACAGGGGACTATGGCTACACCTTC. This sequence encodes CASSSTGDYGYTF.

The sample holds many counts of this clone. J is TRBJ2-3 and V is TRBV7-9, with 10 bases identical to TRBD2. The germline V gene has CDR1 SEHNR and CDR2 FQNEAQ (reference sequence). The CDR3 is 16 amino acids. V lost 5 bases to trimming and J lost 2 bases; unmatched junction nucleotides: 7. The CDR3 is CASSPGLADFTDTQYF. CDR3 DNA sequence: TGTGCCAGCAGCCCCGGACTAGCGGATTTCACAGATACGCAGTATTTT.

The gene calls are TRBV5-1 and TRBJ2-1, with 11 bases that match TRBD2. With 3 bases clipped from V and 3 bases from J, the junction kept 5 bases outside the gene matches. Germline lookup yields CDR1 SGHRS and CDR2 YFSETQ. The CDR3 covers 16 residues. The CDR3 nucleotides are TGCGCCAGCAGCTGGAAAACTAGCGGGAGCTACAATGAGCAGTTCTTC. The encoded protein is CASSWKTSGSYNEQFF.